This T cell receptor (beta chain) emerged from a study of molecular identifiers for immune sequencing clone quantification. The sample holds a few counts of this clonotype. The missing conserved phenylalanine or tryptophan at the end of this CDR3 makes a read error likely. The CDR3 has 16 residues. Looked up from germline, CDR1 is SGHNT and CDR2 is YYREEE (reference sequence). V trimming: 0 bases; J trimming: 1 base; junction bases outside the gene matches: 4. TCRdb itself ran the PCR reads through MiXCR, one entry per CDR3 protein. The sample contains around 470,000 distinct CDR3 sequences, around a fifth of which appear only once.

The sample comprised naive CD8+ T cells from blood, with Jurkat cell RNA spiked in. Stated subset: FACS-sorted CD8+CD4-CCR7+CD45RA+ naive T cells. This TCR was recovered from a human donor in good health. Some libraries in this study had Jurkat cell RNA spiked in. The chain joins TRBV5-4 to TRBJ2-3; 8 nucleotides align to TRBD2. For the CDR3, the DNA is TGTGCCAGCAGCTTGGTAGGGCGGGGGGGCACAGATACGCAGTATCTT. This encodes CASSLVGRGGTDTQYL.